This T cell receptor (beta chain) was sequenced for a study of cytomegalovirus exposure and HLA in healthy donors (TCRdb year 2017). About the study as a whole: An earlier analysis of around 600 of the donors reported approximately 270 Gb of sequence data and 100 million to 130 million unique TCR beta sequences from about 179 million T cells. Approximately 300 gigabases of sequencing data and some 85 million unique TCR sequences were included in an early release covering about 620 HLA-typed donors. Among the 398 genotyped donors, around 81% belonged to the genetic ancestry cluster associated with self-reported Caucasian donors. The aim of the study was to test whether cataloging public T cell receptors could identify signatures of past pathogen exposure. The T cell repertoires of 666 subjects were profiled by immunosequencing and related to cytomegalovirus serostatus. A separate validation cohort of roughly 130 different subjects was used in addition to the approximately 610-subject first cohort. To predict cytomegalovirus infection status, the study combined high-throughput TCR immunosequencing, statistical association of individual TCRs with disease status, and machine learning. A later analysis re-analyzed previously published TCR beta repertoires from approximately 700 donors and added high-resolution HLA genotyping to study TCR occurrence patterns. In the later analysis, no new phenotypic data were used to find candidate immune exposures; instead, reliance was placed on TCR beta sequences and their occurrence across donors. In an earlier analysis of roughly 540 of the donors, high-throughput TCR beta sequencing was used to judge whether each TCR beta V gene segment behaved as functional or pseudogenic. Donor age, sex, ethnicity and CMV serostatus were collected together with the repertoire data. Genome-wide SNP genotypes for about 55% of the roughly 670 donors were used in a later genetic analysis, which treated that subset as a discovery cohort. All discovery cohort repertoires had been generated using a single sequencing platform. Class I and class II HLA loci were covered by the typing at four-digit resolution. The number of typed donors differed by locus: about 629-630 for A, B, C, DRB1 and DQB1; about 520 for DQA1; 606 for DPA1; and roughly 470 for DPB1. About five DR-DQ haplotypes were handled as single units for association and clustering, since linkage in the cohort was strong. Across about 370 genotyped donors of the cohort, an average of roughly 250,000 unique TCR beta nucleotide sequences per donor were sequenced, and roughly 17% of those sequences were non-productive. Points the paper makes about the study in general: For the cohort, immune exposure information was limited to CMV serostatus. A cluster of highly shared sequence variants was judged likely to represent a technical artifact of the sequencing pipeline. Correlated functional status among segregating V segments might reflect linkage disequilibrium, but an unknown experimental factor could not be ruled out. Because HLA typing was unavailable for some donors at each locus, only the typed subset was used in association tests. Most TCR sequences were seen in very few donors, while some public TCRs were found in many individuals. A total of 150 to 200 TCR beta chains were listed by the study as associated with cytomegalovirus. Compared with equally common non-associated chains, HLA-associated TCR beta chains in a later analysis were more clonally expanded and had lower generation probabilities. Only TCR beta chains were sequenced in this cohort, and the absence of alpha or paired-chain data limited detectable features. At a false discovery rate of 0.05, a later analysis linked approximately 18,000 TCR beta sequences to specific HLA alleles. Roughly uniform sequencing depth across donors was assumed in presence/absence analyses, although this assumption may not hold. In a later genetic analysis, a missense DCLRE1C variant was associated with V-gene and J-gene trimming of TCR beta chains, and the association was replicated in an independent cohort. The authors suggested that the approach could potentially be extended to other disease states and immunological phenotypes. Because counts were too low, roughly 16 rarely observed V segments, including chromosome 9 orphons, were excluded from the earlier analysis of around 590 of the donors. According to a later analysis, TCR association rates differed among HLA loci, with DRB1 alleles showing the most associated TCRs and HLA-C alleles showing the fewest. A further reported finding was that TCR beta sequences accurately predicted the HLA-A and HLA-B alleles for most subjects in the first cohort. In vitro tests confirmed that a few of the cytomegalovirus-associated TCR beta chains recognize cytomegalovirus antigens. According to a later analysis, most CMV-associated TCR beta chains appeared to be HLA-restricted, and the HLA associations seemed to be driven largely by CMV exposure. In both the original and validation cohorts, the classifier was reported to diagnose cytomegalovirus status with high specificity and sensitivity. According to a later genetic analysis, donors in an Asian-associated ancestry cluster had fewer N-insertions in productive TCRs than the approximately 630-donor mean. In a later analysis, several top co-occurrence clusters were reported to appear linked to parvovirus B19, influenza, CMV and Epstein-Barr virus. In an earlier analysis of roughly 560 of the donors, most TCR beta V segments were observed in productive rearrangements about 90% or about 30% of the time, broadly matching IMGT annotations. Some IMGT-functional V segments, including TRBV6-2 and TRBV6-3, could not be distinguished by the 87-base-pair reads and were therefore excluded. When HLA alleles, especially DR and DQ, strongly co-occurred, TCR associations were difficult to assign to individual alleles.

The cohort was made up of approximately 700 healthy bone marrow donors. Cohort members were all nominally healthy when sampled, although unrecorded immune exposures were likely present. The donor tested CMV seronegative, placing the donor among the 350 to 400 seronegative members of the cohort. A peripheral blood sample was provided by each donor, and peripheral blood mononuclear cells were used for TCR beta sequencing. The Qiagen DNeasy Blood Extraction Kit was used to extract genomic DNA from the blood cell samples. V and J lose 3 bases and 6 bases, and a span of 16 bases separates them. The cysteine opens and the phenylalanine closes a CDR3 of 14 amino acids. Of all the DNA, just the CDR3 is kept, 42 bases in frame from base 1. CDR1 and CDR2 were assigned from the germline V gene as SGHDT and YYEEEE. To prepare the library, the immunoSEQ multiplex PCR assay was applied. For the multiplex PCR, a mixture combining 60 forward primers for TCR Vbeta segments and 13 reverse primers for TCR Jbeta segments was used. The CDR3 region of rearranged TCR beta genes was amplified from genomic DNA with a multiplex PCR assay. The amplified TCR beta libraries were sequenced on the Illumina HiSeq System as 87-base-pair reads. On the study's bioinformatics: In a later analysis, 77 million or so unique TCR beta chains were counted across the roughly 700 repertoires, and roughly 11 million of these chains were shared by at least two donors. A nearest-neighbor algorithm error-corrected the raw reads and collapsed the reads into unique sequences, merging closely related sequences to remove PCR and sequencing errors. To assign V, D and J gene segments, CDR3 sequences were aligned to IMGT reference sequences. Each retained sequence needed at least a six-nucleotide match to both a V gene segment and a J gene segment. A rearrangement was called productive if the CDR3 had no stop codons and remained in frame with V and J, and every other rearrangement was called non-productive. CDR3 was defined according to IMGT convention as the region running from the second conserved V-encoded cysteine to the conserved J-encoded phenylalanine. In an earlier analysis of more than 550 of the donors, sequences lacking an unambiguous match to a single V gene segment were excluded. An earlier analysis of almost 600 of the donors classified V segments as functional when productive rearrangements were above 56.7% and as segregating when the standard deviation between donors was above 5%. To diagnose cytomegalovirus status from the catalog of TCR beta chain sequences, a statistical classification framework was built. V and J gene assignment, in a later analysis, came from comparing TCR nucleotide sequences with IMGT/GENE-DB human TR gene sequences. A later analysis assigned CDR3 sequences and most-parsimonious VDJ recombination scenarios with the TCRdist pipeline. In a later analysis, each TCR beta chain was defined by its CDR3 amino acid sequence together with its V-gene family, and reads lacking a unique V-gene family were excluded. As a way to deal with suspected cross-contamination and a sequencing artifact, a later analysis dropped under 600 nucleotide sequences that were highly shared and had low generation probability. A later analysis calculated a clonal expansion index for each public chain from normalized within-repertoire ranks of inferred template counts. A later analysis computed generation probabilities with a VDJ recombination model fitted to out-of-frame rearrangements, and checked the results against IGoR. Hypergeometric tests were used in a later analysis to score TCR-TCR, TCR-HLA and TCR-CMV co-occurrence, with a repertoire-size bias correction applied to the TCR pairs. A later analysis estimated false discovery rates by permuting HLA or CMV assignments 20 times. In a later analysis, co-occurring TCRs were grouped with DBSCAN, and TCRdist sequence similarity was added when clustering was performed within HLA-allele-positive subsets. For co-occurrence clustering, repertoires with fewer than 30,000 or more than 120,000 public chains were excluded, along with 4 to 6 repertoires with anomalous nucleotide sharing. The source is immuneACCESS, and TCRdb retained only in-frame sequences with V and J called. Part of the clones is not carried over; for the studies checked, unresolved V genes explain less than half of this, and the remainder is unexplained. V, J and clone size derive from that table, while D and trimming were established from the DNA sequence. The sample has 100,000 to 120,000 clones on record, 69% of them singletons. The ten largest clonotypes hold more than 2.5% of the sample.

Points on this clone: Its antigen remains unidentified. Base quality data are lacking; no much larger clone is found one base away.

The TCR sequence derives from a man aged 25-45 years in good health and CMV-seronegative. The sequence links TRBV5-6 to TRBJ2-7; TRBD2 is a weak D gene call, 5 bases matching. The sample comprised PBMCs. The CDR3 region reads CASSSGLSGVEQYF. In nucleotides, the sequence is TGTGCCAGCAGCTCGGGTCTATCCGGGGTCGAGCAGTACTTC.